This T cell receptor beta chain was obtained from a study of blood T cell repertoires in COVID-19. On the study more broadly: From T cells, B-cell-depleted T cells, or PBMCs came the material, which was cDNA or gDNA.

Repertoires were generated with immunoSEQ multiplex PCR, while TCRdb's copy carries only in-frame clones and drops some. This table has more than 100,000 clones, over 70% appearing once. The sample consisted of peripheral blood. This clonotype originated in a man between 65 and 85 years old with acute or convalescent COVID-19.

CDR3 sequence reads: CASTPRTGTESGELFF. The CDR3 DNA reads as TGTGCCAGCACCCCCCGGACAGGGACAGAATCAGGGGAGCTGTTTTTT. The J gene is TRBJ2-2, the V gene TRBV21-1; the DNA was not used to check the table's D call, TRBD1. TRBV21-1 is listed as a pseudogene. The CDR3 extends over 16 amino acids.